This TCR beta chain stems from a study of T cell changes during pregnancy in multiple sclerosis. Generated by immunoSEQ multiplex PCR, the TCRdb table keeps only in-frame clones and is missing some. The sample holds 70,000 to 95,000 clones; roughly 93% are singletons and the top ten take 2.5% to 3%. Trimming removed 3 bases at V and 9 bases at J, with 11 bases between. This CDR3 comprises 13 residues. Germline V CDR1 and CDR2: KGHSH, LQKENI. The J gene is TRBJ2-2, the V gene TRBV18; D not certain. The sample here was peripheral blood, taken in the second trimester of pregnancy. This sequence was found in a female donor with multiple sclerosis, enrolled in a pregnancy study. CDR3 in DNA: TGTGCCAGCTCACCCTCCACATTACGGGAGCTGTTTTTT. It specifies CASSPSTLRELFF.